This is a list of T cell receptor beta chains from one sample in a study of blood T cell repertoires in COVID-19. Measured with immunoSEQ multiplex PCR; TCRdb has only the in-frame clones, and not every one. The sample records approximately 330,000 clones, about nine tenths being singletons. Sequenced input: peripheral blood. All receptors come from a man aged 25 to 40 with COVID-19, enrolled during active disease. CDR3s include the opening cysteine and the closing phenylalanine or tryptophan. Fields, in order: clone size, J gene, D gene, V gene, CDR3 protein, CDR3 DNA. A D gene is named only where the DNA matches it firmly. A clone size is listed for some rows: how often the clone was seen (once, few, many), or a class if it is expanded.

few | TRBJ1-1 | . | TRBV11-3 | CASSFTGYTEAFF | TGTGCCAGCAGCTTCACAGGCTACACTGAAGCTTTCTTT
. | TRBJ1-1 | . | TRBV6-5 | CASSWRGILNTEAFF | TGTGCCAGCAGTTGGAGGGGTATTTTAAACACTGAAGCTTTCTTT
. | TRBJ1-1 | TRBD1 | TRBV6-5 | CASRRRQGATTEAFF | TGTGCCAGCAGGCGGCGACAGGGGGCGACTACTGAAGCTTTCTTT
. | TRBJ1-4 | TRBD1 | TRBV15 | CATSRDGTGIATNEKLFF | TGTGCCACCAGCAGAGATGGGACAGGGATTGCAACTAATGAAAAACTGTTTTTT
. | TRBJ2-1 | TRBD2 | TRBV27 | CASRNRLATPRDEQFF | TGTGCCAGCAGAAACAGACTAGCGACACCCCGGGATGAGCAGTTCTTC
. | TRBJ1-1 | . | TRBV5-8 | CASTSWGGQNTEAFF | TGTGCCAGCACCAGCTGGGGGGGACAGAACACTGAAGCTTTCTTT
few | TRBJ2-7 | . | TRBV25-1 | CAIRLGSEQYF | TGTGCCATCAGACTGGGCTCCGAGCAGTACTTC
. | TRBJ2-1 | . | TRBV11-2 | CASSTHPGNEQFF | TGTGCCAGCAGCACCCACCCAGGGAATGAGCAGTTCTTC
. | TRBJ2-3 | . | TRBV3-1/TRBV3-2 | CASSPLQADTQYF | TGTGCCAGCAGCCCGCTTCAGGCGGATACGCAGTATTTT
. | TRBJ2-7 | . | TRBV6-6 | CASSYPAGANYYEQYF | TGTGCCAGCAGTTACCCGGCAGGGGCGAACTACTACGAGCAGTACTTC
. | TRBJ2-2 | TRBD1 | TRBV5-1 | CASSGGAGGNTGELFF | TGCGCCAGCAGCGGCGGGGCAGGGGGCAACACCGGGGAGCTGTTTTTT
. | TRBJ1-1 | TRBD1 | TRBV7-3 | CASSTDRLGLSEAFF | TGTGCCAGCAGCACGGACAGGCTTGGATTGTCTGAAGCTTTCTTT
. | TRBJ1-2 | TRBD1 | TRBV7-9 | CASSHTWTGADYGYTF | TGTGCCAGCAGCCATACATGGACAGGGGCTGACTATGGCTACACCTTC
few | TRBJ1-4 | . | TRBV6-4 | CASTKSYRVPPAKNEKLFF | TGTGCCAGCACGAAGTCGTACAGGGTACCTCCGGCTAAGAATGAAAAACTGTTTTTT
once | TRBJ2-7 | TRBD2 | TRBV28 | CASSGSGLVARNEQYF | TGTGCCAGCAGCGGATCAGGACTAGTTGCGAGAAACGAGCAGTACTTC
. | TRBJ2-3 | . | TRBV19 | CASSKEGRYTDTQYF | TGTGCCAGTAGTAAAGAGGGGAGGTACACAGATACGCAGTATTTT
. | TRBJ1-4 | . | TRBV27 | CASSLGGTLVEKLFF | TGTGCCAGCAGTTTGGGGGGAACGCTGGTCGAAAAACTGTTTTTT
. | TRBJ2-2 | . | TRBV5-1 | CASSFWVDSGELFF | TGCGCCAGCAGCTTTTGGGTGGACAGCGGGGAGCTGTTTTTT
. | TRBJ2-4 | . | TRBV6-2/TRBV6-3 | CASSYIYSSKNIQYF | TGTGCCAGCAGTTACATTTACAGCTCCAAAAACATTCAGTACTTC
once | TRBJ1-3 | . | TRBV6-2/TRBV6-3 | CASSYGAVGNTIYF | TGTGCCAGCAGTTATGGAGCCGTAGGAAACACCATATATTTT
. | TRBJ2-2 | TRBD2 | TRBV7-3 | CASSPSGEGNTGELFF | TGTGCCAGCAGCCCCAGTGGGGAGGGAAACACCGGGGAGCTGTTTTTT
. | TRBJ1-1 | . | TRBV6-4 | CASRRTGANTEAFF | TGTGCCAGCAGAAGAACAGGTGCGAACACTGAAGCTTTCTTT
. | TRBJ2-7 | TRBD1 | TRBV28 | CASSSPGQGAYEQYF | TGTGCCAGCAGTTCACCGGGACAGGGGGCCTACGAGCAGTACTTC
once | TRBJ2-1 | . | TRBV19 | CASTPPRGEQFF | TGTGCCAGTACCCCCCCGCGGGGTGAGCAGTTCTTC
. | TRBJ2-1 | . | TRBV9 | CASSAGVILKSSYNEQFF | TGTGCCAGCAGCGCCGGGGTTATATTAAAGAGCTCCTACAATGAGCAGTTCTTC
. | TRBJ2-6 | . | TRBV19 | CASTRRFSGANVLTF | TGTGCCAGTACTAGGCGATTTTCTGGGGCCAACGTCCTGACTTTC
. | TRBJ2-5 | . | TRBV2 | CASREGISQETQYF | TGTGCCAGCAGGGAAGGTATCTCCCAAGAGACCCAGTACTTC
. | TRBJ2-5 | TRBD1 | TRBV5-4 | CASSLTGDLQETQYF | TGTGCCAGCAGCCTGACAGGGGACCTCCAAGAGACCCAGTACTTC
once | TRBJ2-7 | . | TRBV6-6 | CASSVSSYEQYF | TGTGCCAGCAGTGTGAGCTCCTACGAGCAGTACTTC
. | TRBJ2-7 | . | TRBV5-1 | CASSIDYLLYEQYF | TGCGCCAGCAGCATAGACTACCTTCTATACGAGCAGTACTTC
. | TRBJ2-2 | . | TRBV19 | CASSQRYRAGELFF | TGTGCCAGTAGCCAAAGGTACAGGGCCGGGGAGCTGTTTTTT
. | TRBJ1-1 | . | TRBV30 | CAWSVGGSTEAFF | TGTGCCTGGAGTGTAGGAGGGAGCACTGAAGCTTTCTTT
. | TRBJ2-7 | TRBD1 | TRBV13 | CASSLGGDRGYEQYF | TGTGCCAGCAGCTTAGGTGGGGACAGGGGCTACGAGCAGTACTTC
. | TRBJ1-6 | . | TRBV9 | CASSVSSGDSNSPLHF | TGTGCCAGCAGCGTATCTTCTGGGGACTCAAATTCACCCCTCCACTTT
. | TRBJ2-1 | . | TRBV5-4 | CASSRNREIYNEQFF | TGTGCCAGCAGCCGAAACAGGGAGATCTACAATGAGCAGTTCTTC
. | TRBJ1-2 | . | TRBV7-3 | CASSLNRNPTGYTF | TGTGCCAGCAGCTTAAATAGAAACCCGACAGGCTACACCTTC
once | TRBJ1-1 | . | TRBV12-3/TRBV12-4 | CASRLKLNTEAFF | TGTGCCAGCAGACTAAAACTGAACACTGAAGCTTTCTTT
. | TRBJ1-1 | . | TRBV4-3 | CASSQGRGPEAFF | TGCGCCAGCAGCCAAGGCAGGGGCCCTGAAGCTTTCTTT
. | TRBJ2-1 | . | TRBV4-3 | CASSQDPRGPEAWPYNEQFF | TGCGCCAGCAGCCAAGATCCGCGGGGACCCGAAGCATGGCCGTACAATGAGCAGTTCTTC
once | TRBJ1-2 | TRBD1 | TRBV7-9 | CASTHFRDRGPVSYGYTF | TGTGCCAGCACTCACTTTCGGGACAGGGGCCCCGTATCGTATGGCTACACCTTC
. | TRBJ1-1 | . | TRBV7-8 | CASSLVGPGRMNTEAFF | TGTGCCAGCAGCTTAGTCGGTCCAGGGCGGATGAACACTGAAGCTTTCTTT
. | TRBJ2-4 | TRBD2 | TRBV19 | CASSIRGREGLKNIQYF | TGTGCCAGTAGTATAAGGGGGCGGGAGGGCCTTAAAAACATTCAGTACTTC
. | TRBJ1-5 | TRBD1 | TRBV27 | CASSFVWDRSNQPQHF | TGTGCCAGCAGTTTCGTTTGGGACAGGAGCAATCAGCCCCAGCATTTT
. | TRBJ2-3 | TRBD2 | TRBV5-5 | CASSLAPGLGGDTQYF | TGTGCCAGCAGCTTGGCCCCGGGACTAGGGGGAGATACGCAGTATTTT
. | TRBJ1-1 | TRBD1 | TRBV2 | CASRVGTGLYTEAFF | TGTGCCAGCAGAGTGGGGACAGGGCTGTACACTGAAGCTTTCTTT
. | TRBJ2-3 | TRBD1 | TRBV7-3 | CASSLTPNRGADTQYF | TGTGCCAGCAGCTTAACCCCGAACAGGGGGGCAGATACGCAGTATTTT
. | TRBJ2-5 | . | TRBV7-9 | CASSLIPLQETQYF | TGTGCCAGCAGCCTAATCCCTCTCCAAGAGACCCAGTACTTC
. | TRBJ2-3 | . | TRBV6-5 | CASSYTAGVPDTQYF | TGTGCCAGCAGTTACACCGCAGGCGTACCAGATACGCAGTATTTT